What follows are 30 T cell receptor beta chains derived from one specimen sequenced in a study of T cell responses to AZD1222 COVID-19 vaccine (dated by TCRdb to about 2021). The meaning of the sample's time point label: about 28 days (+/-7) after the second vaccine dose. The intended sense of this specimen's treatment or condition label: meningococcal conjugate vaccine given as trial control. Library generation was performed with the immunoSEQ multiplex PCR assay. This immuneACCESS table, as held by TCRdb, lists in-frame sequences with V and J called but not all clones. Of the missing ones, under half trace to an unresolved V gene in checked studies; the others have no known cause. This sample holds about 120,000 clones; around 90% were observed only once. 4% to 5% of the sample rests with the top ten. Sequenced here: peripheral blood, sampled 28 days after the second dose of the MenACWY control vaccine. These receptors came from an adult who received the MenACWY meningococcal vaccine as a control.

V is TRBV4-1 and J is TRBJ1-1, with D maybe TRBD1 (6 bases). V gave up 1 base and J gave up 7 bases, with 13 bases separating them. CDR1 is MGHRA, CDR2 YSYEKL, per germline. The CDR3 runs to 14 residues. The CDR3 sequence is CASSQGTVSGEAFF. Written as DNA, the CDR3 is TGCGCCAGCAGCCAAGGGACAGTTTCGGGTGAAGCTTTCTTT.

This sequence joins TRBV27 and TRBJ2-5; weak D call: TRBD1 (5 bases). V dropped 5 bases and J dropped 5 bases, with 21 bases sitting between them. Per the germline V gene, CDR1 is MNHEY and CDR2 is SMNVEV (reference sequence). This CDR3 has 16 amino acids. Here the CDR3 reads CASSPADTPLAETQYF. The CDR3 DNA reads as TGTGCCAGCAGTCCTGCGGACACCCCCTTGGCGGAGACCCAGTACTTC.

V is TRBV28 and J is TRBJ1-2; D is unresolved. CDR1 MDHEN and CDR2 SYDVKM come from the germline V gene. The CDR3 contains 13 residues. V was shortened by 3 bases and J by 3 bases, with 8 bases between the two germline ends. The chain's CDR3 is CASSLTTDYGYTF. The CDR3 coding sequence is TGTGCCAGCAGTTTGACAACGGACTATGGCTACACCTTC.

This chain connects TRBV30 to TRBJ1-2, with D possibly being TRBD1 (6 bases). V lost 0 bases to trimming and J lost 7 bases, with 12 bases between them. Germline-derived CDR1 and CDR2 are GTSNPN and SVGIG (reference sequence). The length of the CDR3 is 13 residues. The CDR3 bases are TGTGCCTGGAGTGTTGGGGGCTTTTTTGGCTACACCTTC. Translation: CAWSVGGFFGYTF.

The rearrangement joins TRBV3-1 (or the pseudogene TRBV3-2) to TRBJ2-2; possibly TRBD1 or TRBD2 for D (5 bases each). CDR1 is LGHDT and CDR2 is YNNKEL in the germline V gene (reference sequence). This CDR3 has 14 amino acids. V lost 7 bases, J lost 3 bases, and 12 bases lay in between. CDR3 DNA sequence: TGTGCCAGCAACCACCCGGGACACACCGGGGAGCTGTTTTTT. Protein sequence: CASNHPGHTGELFF.

This chain connects TRBV4-1 to TRBJ1-6; D possibly corresponds to TRBD1 (5 bases). Trimming cost V 4 bases and J 5 bases, with 12 bases left between them. This CDR3 comprises 15 residues. Germline CDR1 and CDR2: MGHRA and YSYEKL. This CDR3 is CASSPGGVDNSPLHF. DNA of the CDR3: TGCGCCAGCAGCCCCGGGGGAGTGGATAATTCACCCCTCCACTTT.

The chain carries TRBV6-1 and TRBJ1-2; the D gene is possibly TRBD1 (5 bases). In germline, CDR1 is MNHNS, CDR2 SASEGT. This CDR3 spans 14 amino acids. V was cut by 2 bases and J by 1 base, with 8 bases left in between. The CDR3 is CASSERGVNYGYTF. The CDR3 DNA reads TGTGCCAGCAGTGAACGGGGCGTTAACTATGGCTACACCTTC.

The chain carries TRBV11-2 and TRBJ2-7; 11 bases line up with TRBD2. CDR1 is SGHAT and CDR2 is FQNNGV in the germline V gene. The CDR3 is made up of 14 amino acids. The V segment lost 4 bases and the J segment 3 bases; nucleotides outside the gene matches: 2. CDR3 region: CASSWGLAVYEQYV. The CDR3 coding sequence is TGTGCCAGCAGCTGGGGACTAGCGGTCTACGAGCAGTACGTC.

Only one count was recorded for this clone. The V and J genes are TRBV7-2 and TRBJ2-7; TRBD2 agrees at 10 bases. This CDR3 has 15 amino acids. Per germline, CDR1 SGHTA and CDR2 FQGNSA. V gave up 2 bases and J gave up 3 bases; unmatched junction bases: 4. CDR3 DNA: TGTGCCAGCAGCTTAACTAGCGGGACGATCTACGAGCAGTACTTC. It is translated as CASSLTSGTIYEQYF.

The V call is TRBV27, the J call TRBJ1-1; 12 nucleotides match TRBD1. Germline V CDR1 and CDR2: MNHEY, SMNVEV (reference sequence). Trimming at V came to 5 bases and at J to 11 bases, leaving 9 bases not matched to a gene. The CDR3 consists of 14 residues. Here the CDR3 reads CASSHRDRGRVAFF. The DNA for the CDR3 is TGTGCCAGCAGTCACCGGGACAGGGGGCGCGTGGCTTTCTTT.

This clone was detected only once. DNA of the CDR3: TGTGCCAGCAGCCAACTGGGGGGCCGACGTAAAGAGACCCAGTACTTC. It yields the protein CASSQLGGRRKETQYF. The genes are TRBV3-1 (or the pseudogene TRBV3-2) and TRBJ2-5; D possibly uses TRBD1 or TRBD2 (6 bases each). The V gene lost 2 bases and the J gene lost 3 bases, with 16 bases spanning the gap. This CDR3 has 16 residues. Germline V CDR1 and CDR2: LGHDT, YNNKEL (reference sequence).

The chain couples TRBV19 to TRBJ1-1; unclear D gene. CDR1 is LNHDA and CDR2 is SQIVND in the germline V gene (reference sequence). The CDR3 consists of 12 residues. The V and J ends lost 6 bases and 3 bases respectively, with 8 bases between them. The CDR3 DNA reads as TGTGCCAGTAGAGCCGGGGACACTGAAGCTTTCTTT. Protein: CASRAGDTEAFF. The full variable domain, its missing parts supplied by reference TRBV19 and TRBJ1-1, is DGGITQSPKYLFRKEGQNVTLSCEQNLNHDAMYWYRQDPGQGLRLIYYSQIVNDFQKGDIAEGYSVSREKKESFPLTVTSAQKNPTAFYLCASRAGDTEAFFGQGTRLTVV.

The gene calls are TRBV5-4 and TRBJ2-1; unclear D gene. CDR3 length: 13 amino acids. Between the trimmed V and J ends, which lost 9 bases and 0 bases, there was a span of 10 bases. From germline, CDR1 is SGHNT and CDR2 YYREEE (reference sequence). CDR3 in amino acids: CATQRASYNEQFF. The CDR3 DNA is TGTGCCACTCAAAGGGCCTCCTACAATGAGCAGTTCTTC.

The V call is TRBV7-3, the J call TRBJ2-2; the match to TRBD1 covers 7 bases. This CDR3 has 15 amino acids. CDR1 SGHTA and CDR2 FQGTGA come from the germline V gene. V dropped 4 bases and J dropped 5; count of bases not matched to a gene: 7. The DNA of the CDR3 is TGTGCCAGCAGCTCCTTGACAGGGCGAACCGGGGAGCTGTTTTTT. Translation gives CASSSLTGRTGELFF.

V is TRBV11-2 and J is TRBJ1-3; 7 bases fit TRBD1. CDR1 and CDR2 (germline): SGHAT, FQNNGV. V lost 5 bases to trimming and J lost 3 bases; unmatched junction nucleotides: 13. The CDR3 spans 17 residues. The CDR3 sequence is CASSPHPDRAHGNTIYF. For the CDR3, the DNA is TGTGCCAGCAGCCCCCATCCCGACAGGGCGCATGGAAACACCATATATTTT. The whole variable domain, filled in from reference TRBV11-2 and TRBJ1-3, reads EAGVAQSPRYKIIEKRQSVAFWCNPISGHATLYWYQQILGQGPKLLIQFQNNGVVDDSQLPKDRFSAERLKGVDSTLKIQPAKLEDSAVYLCASSPHPDRAHGNTIYFGEGSWLTVV.

This clone was observed a single time. Here the CDR3 DNA reads TGTGCCAGCAGCCGAACCTCCGGCACTTCACCCCTCCACTTT. Encoded protein: CASSRTSGTSPLHF. This rearrangement joins TRBV7-9 to TRBJ1-6; D unclear. This CDR3 comprises 14 residues. Germline V lookup: CDR1 SEHNR, CDR2 FQNEAQ (reference sequence). V lost 5 bases and J lost 9, with 14 bases in between.

The rearrangement links TRBV15 to TRBJ1-2; D is ambiguous. Trimming shortened V by 0 bases and J by 1 base, and 9 bases separated the two germline ends. Germline V CDR1 and CDR2: LNHNV, YYDKDF (reference sequence). CDR3 length: 15 residues. This CDR3 reads CATSRDYLLNYGYTF. The CDR3 DNA follows: TGTGCCACCAGCAGAGATTACCTTCTTAACTATGGCTACACCTTC.

Note on this clone: This sample includes further DNA sequences coding for the same CDR3. V and J are TRBV28 and TRBJ1-5, with TRBD1 matching over 8 bases. Germline V gene lookup returns CDR1 MDHEN and CDR2 SYDVKM. Trimming cost V 6 bases and J 7 bases; bases outside gene matches: 8. The CDR3 runs 14 residues. CDR3 residues: CASSPGQGGQPQHF. The CDR3 region has the DNA TGTGCCAGCAGCCCCGGACAGGGTGGACAGCCCCAGCATTTT.

CDR3 amino acids: CASSLDSWQGFSYEQYF. CDR3 DNA: TGTGCCAGCAGCTTGGATTCTTGGCAGGGGTTCTCCTACGAGCAGTACTTC. The chain has TRBV7-9 and TRBJ2-7, with a weak D call TRBD1 (6 bases). Germline V CDR1 and CDR2: SEHNR, FQNEAQ (reference sequence). V was pared by 3 bases and J by 0 bases, with 18 bases between. This CDR3 contains 17 residues.

The chain has TRBV15 and TRBJ1-3; D is undetermined. This CDR3 has 14 residues. V was shortened by 1 base and J by 0 bases, with 4 bases between the two germline ends. Germline CDR1 LNHNV, CDR2 YYDKDF (reference sequence). The DNA of the CDR3 is TGTGCCACCAGCAGAGCTAACTCTGGAAACACCATATATTTT. Translation: CATSRANSGNTIYF.

The rearrangement uses TRBV21-1 and TRBJ1-3. TRBV21-1 is classified as a pseudogene. The CDR3 runs 19 residues. The CDR3 coding sequence is TGTGCCAGCAGCAAAATGGGGGGTTTGGATCGGAGCTCTGGAAACACCATATATTTT. Translation gives CASSKMGGLDRSSGNTIYF.

This rearrangement joins TRBV3-1 (or the pseudogene TRBV3-2) to TRBJ2-3; D possibly corresponds to TRBD2 (5 bases). Germline values: CDR1 LGHDT, CDR2 YNNKEL (reference sequence). V gave up 3 bases and J gave up 0 bases, with 13 bases separating them. This CDR3 region has 16 residues. CDR3 DNA: TGTGCCAGCAGCCACCGGGATGGGTGGAGCACAGATACGCAGTATTTT. Translation gives CASSHRDGWSTDTQYF.

The chain has TRBV5-4 and TRBJ1-6; D may be TRBD1 (6 bases). Trimming took 4 bases from V and 0 from J, leaving 8 bases between them. The CDR3 loop spans 15 amino acids. The germline V gene encodes CDR1 SGHNT and CDR2 YYREEE (reference sequence). The CDR3 DNA sequence: TGTGCCAGCAGCCGAGGGGGCTCCTATAATTCACCCCTCCACTTT. Residues: CASSRGGSYNSPLHF.

The V gene is TRBV30, the J gene TRBJ1-6, with 11 bases matching TRBD1. The V segment lost 4 bases and the J segment 0 bases; nucleotides outside the gene matches: 8. The CDR3 contains 18 residues. The V gene's germline CDR1 is GTSNPN and CDR2 SVGIG (reference sequence). DNA of the CDR3: TGTGCCTGGACCCACACCGGGACAGGGGGCTCCTATAATTCACCCCTCCACTTT. It codes for CAWTHTGTGGSYNSPLHF.

In this sample, this clone turned up once. The V gene is TRBV7-8, the J gene TRBJ1-6; D is undetermined. The CDR3 totals 14 residues. V lost 6 bases and J lost 5, with 11 bases in between. The germline V gene encodes CDR1 SGHVS and CDR2 FQNEAQ. CDR3 DNA sequence: TGTGCCAGCAGTATCGGGCGGGATAATTCACCCCTCCACTTT. Translation: CASSIGRDNSPLHF.

The chain joins TRBV7-8 to TRBJ1-4, with no clear D. V was cut by 2 bases and J by 8 bases, with 15 bases left in between. The germline CDR1 and CDR2 sequences are SGHVS and FQNEAQ. There are 15 residues in the CDR3. As DNA, the CDR3 is TGTGCCAGCAGCTTACCACGACATGATGGGGAAAAACTGTTTTTT. Translated, it gives CASSLPRHDGEKLFF.

The V and J genes are TRBV28 and TRBJ2-5; 9 bases are shared with TRBD2. There are 17 residues in the CDR3. CDR1 MDHEN and CDR2 SYDVKM come from the germline V gene. After removal of 1 base from V and 0 bases from J, the junction contained 6 bases not matched to a gene. Here the CDR3 DNA reads TGTGCCAGCAGTTTATTACTAGCGGGCCTAAACCAAGAGACCCAGTACTTC. It codes for CASSLLLAGLNQETQYF.

V gene TRBV27 combines with J gene TRBJ1-1; maybe TRBD1 (6 bases). Germline lookup yields CDR1 MNHEY and CDR2 SMNVEV (reference sequence). V lost 7 bases and J 7 bases, leaving 16 bases between the germline ends. The CDR3 consists of 13 residues. The CDR3 coding sequence is TGTGCCAGCACCCCAGGGGCAGGTGGTGAAGCTTTCTTT. As protein: CASTPGAGGEAFF.

V is TRBV4-1 and J is TRBJ2-3; TRBD2 is a possible D gene (6 bases). The germline V and J ends were trimmed by 6 bases and 8 bases, with 18 bases remaining between them. Germline assignment: CDR1 MGHRA and CDR2 YSYEKL. The length of the CDR3 is 14 residues. DNA for the CDR3: TGCGCCAGCAGGGAAATGGGGGGAGCGGGTACGCAGTATTTT. It yields the protein CASREMGGAGTQYF.

This clone was found a few times. This chain connects TRBV7-9 to TRBJ1-4; 9 bases match TRBD1. Trimming removed 3 bases from V and 8 bases from J; junction bases left unmatched: 7. Germline CDR1 SEHNR, CDR2 FQNEAQ (reference sequence). This CDR3 contains 15 residues. The CDR3 loop reads CASSFLQGAGEKLFF. The CDR3 nucleotides read TGTGCCAGCAGCTTCCTACAGGGGGCCGGAGAAAAACTGTTTTTT.